A single sample gave rise to the 26 T cell receptor beta chains below, sequenced in a study of CD8 T cells in Susac syndrome. Reverse transcription of roughly 0.45 to 1 ug RNA was carried out with random hexamers. TCRdb itself ran the immunoSEQ multiplex PCR reads through MiXCR, one entry per CDR3 protein. This sample has about 120,000 distinct CDR3 sequences; 90% to 95% occur once, and the top ten carry 0.28%. The sequenced material came from CD8+ T cells from PBMCs. All receptors derive from a human donor with Susac syndrome.

The chain is built from TRBV2 and TRBJ1-2; no clear D gene. Trimming pared 2 bases from V and 4 bases from J, leaving 5 bases between. The CDR3 covers 12 residues. The V gene's germline CDR1 is SNHLY and CDR2 FYNNEI. CDR3 loop: CASSELLYGYTF. CDR3 DNA sequence: TGTGCCAGCAGTGAACTACTCTATGGCTACACCTTC.

This chain links TRBV30 with TRBJ2-1; perhaps TRBD1 as D (5 bases). Trimming took off 3 bases at V and 6 bases at J, with 15 bases between the two ends. Per germline, CDR1 GTSNPN and CDR2 SVGIG (reference sequence). This CDR3 is 14 amino acids long. CDR3 bases: TGTGCCTGGAGGCGAGTGGGGCTGAGCAATGAGCAGTTCTTC. Translation: CAWRRVGLSNEQFF.

The chain has TRBV7-9 and TRBJ2-1; no definite D call. This CDR3 has 15 residues. The germline V gene encodes CDR1 SEHNR and CDR2 FQNEAQ (reference sequence). With 5 bases removed from V and 4 bases from J, the gap between germline ends came to 15 bases. The CDR3 DNA reads as TGTGCCAGCAGCCAAACATCCTTCGCTTACAATGAGCAGTTCTTC. This translates into CASSQTSFAYNEQFF.

J is TRBJ2-7 and V is TRBV7-9; D unclear. This CDR3 is 11 amino acids long. Trimming left V 0 bases short and J 5 bases short, with 2 bases between. The germline CDR1 and CDR2 sequences are SEHNR and FQNEAQ (reference sequence). CDR3 sequence reads: CASSLADEQYF. The CDR3 bases are TGTGCCAGCAGCTTAGCAGACGAGCAGTACTTC. The entire variable domain, with the rest obtained from reference TRBV7-9 and TRBJ2-7, is as follows: DTGVSQNPRHKITKRGQNVTFRCDPISEHNRLYWYRQTLGQGPEFLTYFQNEAQLEKSRLLSDRFSAERPKGSFSTLEIQRTEQGDSAMYLCASSLADEQYFGPGTRLTVT.

The rearrangement uses TRBV27 and TRBJ2-7; tentatively, D is TRBD1 or TRBD2 (6 bases each). V lost 3 bases and J 2 bases, leaving 11 bases between the germline ends. This CDR3 comprises 14 residues. Germline V gives CDR1 MNHEY, CDR2 SMNVEV (reference sequence). The DNA for the CDR3 is TGTGCCAGCAGTTTCTCGGGGGCCCCCTACGAGCAGTACTTC. Translating gives CASSFSGAPYEQYF.

This clonotype has just one count. V and J are TRBV7-9 and TRBJ2-7; D is undetermined. Germline V gene sequence: CDR1 SEHNR, CDR2 FQNEAQ (reference sequence). CDR3 length: 12 residues. V was pared by 5 bases and J by 7 bases, with 12 bases between. DNA for the CDR3: TGTGCCAGCAGCCCGGCCGTTGGGGAGCAGTACTTC. Translated, it gives CASSPAVGEQYF.

This chain uses TRBV29-1 with TRBJ1-1; 9 nucleotides match TRBD1. The CDR3 consists of 13 residues. Germline CDR1 is SQVTM and CDR2 is ANQGSEA. The J segment lost 1 base and the V segment lost 6 bases, leaving 3 bases of the junction unmatched. Here the CDR3 reads CSVRQGGNTEAFF. For the CDR3, the DNA is TGCAGCGTACGACAGGGGGGGAACACTGAAGCTTTCTTT.

This chain links TRBV15 with TRBJ1-2; 8 bases match TRBD1. With V trimmed by 0 bases and J by 7 bases, 4 bases remained unmatched. Looked up from germline, CDR1 is LNHNV and CDR2 is YYDKDF (reference sequence). This CDR3 comprises 14 residues. CDR3 sequence (DNA): TGTGCCACCAGCAGAGAACCAGGGGGCGGTGGCTACACCTTC. Its translation: CATSREPGGGGYTF.

The rearrangement links TRBV14 to TRBJ1-2; 7 bases fit TRBD1. Losses at the gene ends were 3 bases for V and 3 bases for J; bases not matched to a gene: 7. Germline V gene data show CDR1 as SGHDN and CDR2 as FVKESK. The CDR3 extends over 15 amino acids. The CDR3: CASSHEGAWHYGYTF. CDR3 DNA sequence: TGTGCCAGCAGCCATGAGGGGGCTTGGCACTATGGCTACACCTTC. Looking up the rest from reference TRBV14 and TRBJ1-2 gives the full variable domain: EAGVTQFPSHSVIEKGQTVTLRCDPISGHDNLYWYRRVMGKEIKFLLHFVKESKQDESGMPNNRFLAERTGGTYSTLKVQPAELEDSGVYFCASSHEGAWHYGYTFGSGTRLTVV.

This clonotype was observed a few times. This chain links TRBV28 with TRBJ2-7; 9 bases agree with TRBD2. V was pared by 1 base and J by 3 bases, with 4 bases of the junction left unmatched. CDR1 is MDHEN, CDR2 SYDVKM, per germline. The CDR3 is 15 residues long. The CDR3 bases are TGTGCCAGCAGTTTATCGGCTAGCGGGGACTACGAGCAGTACTTC. Translation: CASSLSASGDYEQYF.

The V gene is TRBV29-1, the J gene TRBJ1-1; 7 positions agree with TRBD1. CDR1 and CDR2 from the germline V gene are SQVTM and ANQGSEA. The CDR3 spans 10 residues. Here the CDR3 DNA reads TGCAGTGGCCGGGACAGTGAAGCTTTCTTT. The encoded protein is CSGRDSEAFF.

This clonotype was detected only a few times. The chain couples TRBV5-4 to TRBJ1-6; no clear D. CDR1 is SGHNT and CDR2 is YYREEE in the germline V gene (reference sequence). V was pared by 4 bases and J by 6 bases, with 5 bases between. CDR3 length: 12 amino acids. CDR3 residues: CASSGGNSPLHF. Written as DNA, the CDR3 is TGTGCCAGCAGCGGCGGTAATTCACCCCTCCACTTT.

This chain uses TRBV7-2 with TRBJ1-2, with D tentatively TRBD1 (5 bases). Germline V gene data show CDR1 as SGHTA and CDR2 as FQGNSA. V lost 2 bases, J lost 6 bases, and 16 bases lay in between. The CDR3 is 15 residues long. In DNA form, the CDR3 reads TGTGCCAGCAGCTTATCTAGGGAGCAGGGACATGGCTACACCTTC. Protein sequence: CASSLSREQGHGYTF.

The V and J genes are TRBV29-1 and TRBJ1-1; no reliable D call. Trimming cost V 6 bases and J 6 bases, with 14 bases left between them. Per the germline V gene, CDR1 is SQVTM and CDR2 is ANQGSEA. The length of the CDR3 is 12 residues. The CDR3 sequence is CSVLGREAEAFF. The CDR3 nucleotides are TGCAGCGTCCTAGGACGGGAAGCTGAAGCTTTCTTT.

The V gene is TRBV4-3, the J gene TRBJ1-5, with D tentatively TRBD1 (5 bases). Looked up from germline, CDR1 is LGHNA and CDR2 is YSLEER. Trimming pared 4 bases from V and 2 bases from J, leaving 12 bases between. The CDR3 is 15 residues long. The CDR3 DNA follows: TGCGCCAGCAGCCCCTCCCGGGGGGGCAATCAGCCCCAGCATTTT. Residues: CASSPSRGGNQPQHF.

The chain joins TRBV9 to TRBJ1-2; D possibly corresponds to TRBD1 (6 bases). The CDR3 covers 15 residues. The germline V gene encodes CDR1 SGDLS and CDR2 YYNGEE. V lost 3 bases, J lost 0 bases, and 12 bases lay in between. The chain's CDR3 is CASSGRDTTNYGYTF. Written as DNA, the CDR3 is TGTGCCAGCAGCGGACGGGACACGACTAACTATGGCTACACCTTC. The full variable domain, its missing parts supplied by reference TRBV9 and TRBJ1-2, is DSGVTQTPKHLITATGQRVTLRCSPRSGDLSVYWYQQSLDQGLQFLIQYYNGEERAKGNILERFSAQQFPDLHSELNLSSLELGDSALYFCASSGRDTTNYGYTFGSGTRLTVV.

This chain joins TRBV7-9 and TRBJ1-3, with TRBD1 as a possible D gene (6 bases). V lost 6 bases and J lost 8, with 20 bases in between. The CDR3 consists of 15 residues. Germline CDR1 is SEHNR and CDR2 is FQNEAQ (reference sequence). The CDR3, as DNA: TGTGCCAGCAGATATGCCACAGGGAGTTCGGACACCATATATTTT. Its translation is CASRYATGSSDTIYF.

This clonotype was picked up one time. J is TRBJ2-1 and V is TRBV6-5, with D unresolved. The CDR3 has 13 residues. Germline V gives CDR1 MNHEY, CDR2 SVGAGI. V lost 5 bases and J 6 bases, leaving 11 bases between the germline ends. The CDR3 sequence is CASSPSGANEQFF. In nucleotides, the CDR3 is TGTGCCAGCAGTCCCTCAGGAGCCAATGAGCAGTTCTTC.

CDR3 residues: CATSRDGPPDTQYF. As DNA, the CDR3 is TGTGCCACCAGCAGAGATGGGCCCCCGGATACGCAGTATTTT. J is TRBJ2-3 and V is TRBV15; D gene ambiguous. Germline V gene data show CDR1 as LNHNV and CDR2 as YYDKDF (reference sequence). This CDR3 contains 14 residues. Trimming removed 0 bases at V and 6 bases at J, with 10 bases between.

This chain connects TRBV5-1 to TRBJ1-6; D gene uncertain. The CDR3 totals 13 residues. Germline-derived CDR1 and CDR2 are SGHRS and YFSETQ. Trimming removed 1 base from V and 8 bases from J, with 7 bases in between. In DNA form, the CDR3 reads TGCGCCAGCAGCTTGACACTGGATTCACCCCTCCACTTT. Its translation: CASSLTLDSPLHF.

The chain recombines TRBV4-1 with TRBJ1-2, with D possibly being TRBD1 (5 bases). CDR3 length: 16 amino acids. Trimming removed 0 bases from V and 4 bases from J, with 15 bases in between. Germline V gives CDR1 MGHRA, CDR2 YSYEKL. CDR3 region: CASSQEGRLDPYGYTF. The CDR3 DNA is TGCGCCAGCAGCCAAGAGGGGCGACTTGACCCCTATGGCTACACCTTC.

The chain combines TRBV19 with TRBJ2-7; D is ambiguous. Trimming left V 3 bases short and J 2 bases short, with 8 bases between. The CDR3 has 13 amino acids. Germline lookup yields CDR1 LNHDA and CDR2 SQIVND (reference sequence). The CDR3 protein is CASSIRVPYEQYF. The DNA of the CDR3 is TGTGCCAGTAGTATCCGGGTACCCTACGAGCAGTACTTC.

The chain has TRBV7-8 and TRBJ2-3; D ambiguous. The germline gives CDR1 SGHVS, CDR2 FQNEAQ. The V gene lost 5 bases and the J gene lost 6 bases, with 12 bases spanning the gap. CDR3 length equals 13 residues. CDR3 nucleotide sequence: TGTGCCAGCAGCCCCTTTCCCAGGGATACGCAGTATTTT. It specifies CASSPFPRDTQYF.

The CDR3 region is CASSFSSGELDTQYF. DNA of the CDR3: TGTGCCAGCAGCTTCTCTAGCGGGGAGTTAGATACGCAGTATTTT. This rearrangement joins TRBV9 to TRBJ2-3; 9 nucleotides line up with TRBD2. The ends lost 4 bases at V and 5 bases at J; junction bases unmatched: 8. This CDR3 has 15 residues. Germline CDR1 is SGDLS and CDR2 is YYNGEE.

The rearrangement joins TRBV4-1 to TRBJ1-1, with 10 bases aligning to TRBD1. This CDR3 is built from 14 residues. Germline CDR1 is MGHRA and CDR2 is YSYEKL. Losses at the gene ends were 0 bases for V and 10 bases for J; bases not matched to a gene: 5. In DNA, the CDR3 is TGCGCCAGCAGCCAAGAGGGACAGGGGATTGGAGCTTTCTTT. Residues: CASSQEGQGIGAFF.

The V and J genes are TRBV9 and TRBJ2-3; weak D call: TRBD2 (5 bases). Trimming stripped 3 bases from V and 0 bases from J, with 8 bases between. Germline V gene lookup returns CDR1 SGDLS and CDR2 YYNGEE. This CDR3 contains 14 residues. CDR3 loop: CASSGGDSTDTQYF. CDR3 in DNA: TGTGCCAGCAGCGGGGGAGACAGCACAGATACGCAGTATTTT.